This passage covers 12 T cell receptor beta chains from one sample sequenced in a study of T cells after yellow fever vaccination. Via MiXCR, TCRdb re-called the 5' RACE reads, giving one row per CDR3 protein. The sample gives under 550,000 distinct CDR3 sequences, around a fifth of which show up once; 15% to 20% is in the top ten. The sample in question was PBMCs, obtained less than 25 days after the first yellow fever vaccination. These receptors were obtained from a man aged 18 to 30 who received the YFV17D yellow fever vaccine.

J is TRBJ2-1 and V is TRBV5-4; D not resolved. The CDR3 sequence is 11 residues long. Germline V gene lookup returns CDR1 SGHNT and CDR2 YYREEE (reference sequence). The germline V and J ends were trimmed by 3 bases and 10 bases, with 8 bases remaining between them. The CDR3 is CASSSYLEQFF. The DNA of the CDR3 is TGTGCCAGCAGCTCCTATTTAGAGCAGTTCTTC.

This clonotype was recorded a few times. V gene TRBV11-1 combines with J gene TRBJ2-2; TRBD2 might be the D (5 bases). The CDR3 loop spans 13 amino acids. The V end was cut by 3 bases, the J end by 4 bases, with 6 bases between. In germline, CDR1 is SGHAT, CDR2 FQDESV (reference sequence). This CDR3 is CASSLDFTGELFF. DNA for the CDR3: TGTGCCAGCAGCTTGGACTTCACCGGGGAGCTGTTTTTT.

This clonotype occurred a few times. The rearrangement joins TRBV18 to TRBJ1-5; D unclear. The germline gives CDR1 KGHSH, CDR2 LQKENI. The CDR3 has 15 residues. V was cut by 1 base and J by 1 base, with 8 bases left in between. This chain's CDR3 is CASSPRGGSNQPQHF. CDR3 nucleotides: TGTGCCAGCTCACCACGAGGTGGGAGCAATCAGCCCCAGCATTTT.

The chain recombines TRBV7-9 with TRBJ2-1; D gene ambiguous. CDR1 SEHNR and CDR2 FQNEAQ come from the germline V gene (reference sequence). The CDR3 contains 13 residues. V was clipped by 1 base and J by 7 bases, with 8 bases between them. The CDR3 sequence is CASSLVERNEQFF. CDR3 coding DNA: TGTGCCAGCAGCTTAGTTGAACGGAATGAGCAGTTCTTC.

This clonotype was detected only a few times. The chain couples TRBV20-1 to TRBJ2-1, with TRBD1 as a possible D gene (6 bases). V lost 6 bases, J lost 8 bases, and 14 bases lay in between. The germline V gene has CDR1 DFQATT and CDR2 SNEGSKA (reference sequence). The length of the CDR3 is 12 residues. For the CDR3, the DNA is TGCAGTGCCGCCAACAGGGCCCATGAGCAGTTCTTC. Translating it yields CSAANRAHEQFF.

V and J are TRBV20-1 and TRBJ1-3; tentative D call: TRBD1 (6 bases). Trimming removed 6 bases from V and 5 bases from J, with 14 bases in between. This CDR3 has 13 residues. CDR1 DFQATT and CDR2 SNEGSKA come from the germline V gene (reference sequence). This CDR3 is CSAVGGGRNTIYF. DNA for the CDR3: TGCAGTGCAGTGGGTGGGGGGCGAAACACCATATATTTT.

Only a few counts were recorded for this clonotype. This chain uses TRBV4-3 with TRBJ1-6, with 10 bases aligning to TRBD1. This CDR3 is built from 15 residues. Trimming cost V 4 bases and J 8 bases; bases outside gene matches: 5. Germline V lookup: CDR1 LGHNA, CDR2 YSLEER. The CDR3 sequence is CASSPGQGHYSPLHF. The CDR3 nucleotides read TGCGCCAGCAGCCCGGGACAGGGGCACTATTCACCCCTCCACTTT.

Only a few counts were recorded for this clonotype. This chain joins TRBV6-5 and TRBJ2-5, with D possibly matching TRBD2 (7 bases). V lost 0 bases to trimming and J lost 5 bases, with 13 bases between them. Germline-derived CDR1 and CDR2 are MNHEY and SVGAGI. The CDR3 length is 15 residues. The CDR3 DNA reads as TGTGCCAGCAGTTACTCGTCGGGGGGCCGCGAGACCCAGTACTTC. This sequence encodes CASSYSSGGRETQYF.

The table lists this clonotype with a few counts. The J gene is TRBJ2-5, the V gene TRBV11-2; possible D gene TRBD2, 6 bases. V was pared by 6 bases and J by 2 bases, with 13 bases between. There are 14 residues in the CDR3. The germline V gene encodes CDR1 SGHAT and CDR2 FQNNGV. The CDR3 coding sequence is TGTGCCAGCAGTTCGGGGACTCGTCAAGAGACCCAGTACTTC. Its protein product is CASSSGTRQETQYF. Combining the CDR3 with reference TRBV11-2 and TRBJ2-5 gives the whole variable domain EAGVAQSPRYKIIEKRQSVAFWCNPISGHATLYWYQQILGQGPKLLIQFQNNGVVDDSQLPKDRFSAERLKGVDSTLKIQPAKLEDSAVYLCASSSGTRQETQYFGPGTRLLVL.

The chain couples TRBV25-1 to TRBJ2-1; possible D gene TRBD2, 6 bases. CDR1 and CDR2 from the germline V gene are MGHDK and SYGVNS. The CDR3 totals 14 residues. The V end was cut by 5 bases, the J end by 7 bases, with 15 bases between. This CDR3 is CASSSGVGMNEQFF. The CDR3 DNA reads TGTGCCAGCAGTTCGGGGGTTGGGATGAATGAGCAGTTCTTC.

This clonotype was seen only a few times. The chain employs TRBV7-9 and TRBJ2-5; 10 bases align to TRBD1. This CDR3 region has 15 residues. V was clipped by 4 bases and J by 4 bases; unmatched bases: 6. Per the germline V gene, CDR1 is SEHNR and CDR2 is FQNEAQ (reference sequence). CDR3 sequence (DNA): TGTGCCAGCAGCTCCCTCGACAGGGGGCGAGAGACCCAGTACTTC. Protein product: CASSSLDRGRETQYF.

This chain joins TRBV9 and TRBJ1-2; no clear D gene. Germline V gene sequence: CDR1 SGDLS, CDR2 YYNGEE. The CDR3 extends over 14 amino acids. The V end lost 4 bases, the J end lost 6 bases, and 16 bases lay between the germline ends. The CDR3 spells CASSLAAGRDGYTF. CDR3 nucleotides: TGTGCCAGCAGCTTAGCAGCCGGACGGGATGGCTACACCTTC.